This TCR beta chain was identified during a study of cytomegalovirus exposure and HLA in healthy donors. Study-level results: For cytomegalovirus status, the classifier reportedly gave diagnoses with high specificity and sensitivity.

The donors were in the approximately 120-subject validation cohort; that cohort was separate from the roughly 730-subject first cohort. Trimming cost V 0 bases and J 0 bases, with 15 bases left between them. This CDR3 spans 18 amino acids. Germline V gene data show CDR1 as MGHRA and CDR2 as YSYEKL. On this clone: Its antigen remains unknown.

Generated by immunoSEQ multiplex PCR, the TCRdb table keeps only in-frame clones and is missing some. This table has tens of thousands of clones, roughly 94% appearing once. The chain combines TRBV4-1 with TRBJ2-1, with D perhaps TRBD1 (6 bases). This receptor was taken from a woman aged 18-29 years in good health and CMV-seronegative. Sample: PBMCs. Here the CDR3 DNA reads TGCGCCAGCAGCCAAGATACGGGGACACTAAGCTCCTACAATGAGCAGTTCTTC. Protein product: CASSQDTGTLSSYNEQFF.